These T cell receptor beta chains were read from a single sample in a study of beta chain features in type 1 diabetes. The repertoire was sequenced with immunoSEQ multiplex PCR; TCRdb's copy has only in-frame clones and lacks some. The sample has under 300,000 clones, roughly 8% seen once. The sequenced sample consisted of central memory CD4+ T cells from blood. These receptors were collected from a woman aged 18-29 years in good health. CDR3s include the opening cysteine and the closing phenylalanine or tryptophan. The D gene is left open where the match is weak. Size values are once, few and many counts, or a class for expanded clones, and some rows have none.

clone size,D gene,J gene,V gene,CDR3 DNA,CDR3 protein
.,TRBD1,TRBJ2-1,TRBV28,TGTGCCAGCTTGCAGTGGGGACAGGGAAACTACAATGAGCAGTTCTTC,CASLQWGQGNYNEQFF
.,TRBD1,TRBJ2-3,TRBV7-9,TGTGCCAGCAGCCCCGACAGGGGTGATACGCAGTATTTT,CASSPDRGDTQYF
.,TRBD1,TRBJ1-2,TRBV7-9,TGTGCCAGCAGCCACCGGGACAGGGGAAGCTATGGCTACACCTTC,CASSHRDRGSYGYTF
few,.,TRBJ1-1,TRBV19,TGTGCCAGTAGTATCGGGGTCCCGAACACTGAAGCTTTCTTT,CASSIGVPNTEAFF
many,.,TRBJ1-6,TRBV4-2,TGTGCCAGCAGCCAAGATCAGGGGATGCAGGGTTCACCCCTCCACTTT,CASSQDQGMQGSPLHF
.,.,TRBJ1-1,TRBV6-5,TGTGCCAGCAGTTACGATCAGGTCGAGATTGGTGAAGCTTTCTTT,CASSYDQVEIGEAFF
many,.,TRBJ2-1,TRBV18,TGTGCCAGCTCAGAGGGGCGCGGTGAGCAGTTCTTC,CASSEGRGEQFF
.,.,TRBJ2-3,TRBV6-5,TGTGCCAGCGGGAGCACAGATACGCAGTATTTT,CASGSTDTQYF
.,.,TRBJ1-2,TRBV30,TGTGCCTGGAGATACAGGATGGACTATGGCTACACCTTC,CAWRYRMDYGYTF
few,.,TRBJ1-1,TRBV6-5,TGTGCCAGCAGTTACTCGAAGCAAGGAGGAGCTTTCTTT,CASSYSKQGGAFF
.,TRBD2,TRBJ2-2,TRBV4-1,TGCGCCAGCAGCCAAGAGGGGTTCCGGGGGGCCGGGGAGCTGTTTTTT,CASSQEGFRGAGELFF
few,.,TRBJ2-3,TRBV7-6,TGTGCCAGCAGCCAACAGGGTCGAGCAGATACGCAGTATTTT,CASSQQGRADTQYF
.,.,TRBJ1-2,TRBV5-8,TGTGCCAGCAGCTTCGGAGGAGGACAATATGGCTACACCTTC,CASSFGGGQYGYTF
.,.,TRBJ1-5,TRBV6-6,TGTGCCAGTTGGACAGACAGCAATCAGCCCCAGCATTTT,CASWTDSNQPQHF
many,TRBD2,TRBJ2-5,TRBV7-9,TGTGCCAGCAGCTCTTCGGCGGGAGAAGAGACCCAGTACTTC,CASSSSAGEETQYF
.,.,TRBJ2-3,TRBV7-2,TGTGCCAGCAGCCCGAACCCCGGACTCACAGATACGCAGTATTTT,CASSPNPGLTDTQYF
.,TRBD1,TRBJ1-2,TRBV10-3,TGTGCCATCGGTAAAACAGGGGCAACTAACTATGGCTACACCTTC,CAIGKTGATNYGYTF
many,.,TRBJ1-1,TRBV7-3,TGTGCCAGCAGCCCCTCGGGGGGCGGCGGGGCTTTCTTT,CASSPSGGGGAFF
.,.,TRBJ2-5,TRBV7-9,TGTGCCAGCAGCTTAGAAAGCGGCGGGACCCAGTACTTC,CASSLESGGTQYF
few,.,TRBJ1-1,TRBV9,TGTGCCAGCAGCCCGAGACTGGAAGTCACTGAAGCTTTCTTT,CASSPRLEVTEAFF
.,.,TRBJ2-3,TRBV6-4,TGTGCCAGCAGTTGGTTCGGTTCTAGCACAGATACGCAGTATTTT,CASSWFGSSTDTQYF
.,.,TRBJ1-1,TRBV6-5,TGTGCCAGCAGTGAGGCTTCAGTACCTCGGGAAGCTTTCTTT,CASSEASVPREAFF
few,.,TRBJ1-3,TRBV13,TGTGCCAGCGATAGGACATTCTCTGGAAACACCATATATTTT,CASDRTFSGNTIYF
.,TRBD1,TRBJ1-1,TRBV4-1,TGCGCCAGCAGCCAAGGGACAGGTCGGATGAACACTGAAGCTTTCTTT,CASSQGTGRMNTEAFF
.,.,TRBJ1-1,TRBV2,TGTGCCAGCACACGACCGCGGGATGGGACTGAAGCTTTCTTT,CASTRPRDGTEAFF
few,.,TRBJ1-3,TRBV6-5,TGTGCCAGTCAACTCAATCCCGGGAACCAGATATATTTT,CASQLNPGNQIYF
.,.,TRBJ2-3,TRBV6-5,TGTGCCAGCAGCCCGAGGGGTATGAACACAGATACGCAGTATTTT,CASSPRGMNTDTQYF
.,TRBD1,TRBJ1-1,TRBV13,TGTGCCAGCAGCTTAGGGGGACAGGGACGGACTGAAGCTTTCTTT,CASSLGGQGRTEAFF
few,.,TRBJ1-1,TRBV5-1,TGCGCCAGCAGCTCGATCGGGACCAGCCCCGAAGCTTTCTTT,CASSSIGTSPEAFF
few,.,TRBJ2-1,TRBV7-2,TGTGCCAGCAGCTTACGCAGGGACAATGAGCAGTTCTTC,CASSLRRDNEQFF
many,TRBD1,TRBJ2-3,TRBV7-9,TGTGCCAGCAGCTTAAGACAGGGGGACACAGATACGCAGTATTTT,CASSLRQGDTDTQYF
.,TRBD1,TRBJ1-1,TRBV23-1,TGCCACCCGGGGAAAACGGACAGGGGGGAAGTGGAAGCTTTCTTT,CHPGKTDRGEVEAFF
many,.,TRBJ2-3,TRBV19,TGTGCCAGTAGACGGGCGTATAGCGCCGATACGCAGTATTTT,CASRRAYSADTQYF
few,TRBD2,TRBJ2-1,TRBV27,TGTGCCAGCAGTTTAAGCGGGAGCCCCTACAATGAGCAGTTCTTC,CASSLSGSPYNEQFF
few,.,TRBJ1-2,TRBV2,TGTGCCAGCAGCCCCGATACAGGGTATGGCTACACCTTC,CASSPDTGYGYTF
.,TRBD1,TRBJ2-2,TRBV6-5,TGTGCCAGCGGGGCCGGGACAGGGGTCACCGGGGAGCTGTTTTTT,CASGAGTGVTGELFF
.,TRBD2,TRBJ2-1,TRBV27,TGTGCCAGCAGCCCCCGGGACTACAACAATGAGCAGTTCTTC,CASSPRDYNNEQFF
.,TRBD1,TRBJ2-7,TRBV9,TGTGCCAGCAGCGTGACAGGGTTTTCGTACGAGCAGTACTTC,CASSVTGFSYEQYF